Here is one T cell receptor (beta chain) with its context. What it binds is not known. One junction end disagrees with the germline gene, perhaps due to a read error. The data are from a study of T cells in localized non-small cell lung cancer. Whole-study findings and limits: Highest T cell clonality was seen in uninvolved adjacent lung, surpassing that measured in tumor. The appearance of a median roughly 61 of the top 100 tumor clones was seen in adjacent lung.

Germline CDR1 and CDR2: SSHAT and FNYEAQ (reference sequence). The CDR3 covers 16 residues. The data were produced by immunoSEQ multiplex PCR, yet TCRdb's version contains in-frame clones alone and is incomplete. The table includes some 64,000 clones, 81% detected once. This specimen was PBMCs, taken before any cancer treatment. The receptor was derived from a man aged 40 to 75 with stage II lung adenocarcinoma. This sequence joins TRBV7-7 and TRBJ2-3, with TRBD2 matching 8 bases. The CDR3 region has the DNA TGTGCTAGCAGCCCTACGGCCAGCGGGAGAACAGATACGCAGTATTTT. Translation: CASSPTASGRTDTQYF.